This T cell receptor beta chain was sequenced in a study of blood T cell repertoires in COVID-19. Looked up from germline, CDR1 is LGHNA and CDR2 is YNFKEQ. The CDR3 totals 16 residues. After removal of 0 bases from V and 1 base from J, the junction contained 3 bases not matched to a gene. The data were produced by immunoSEQ multiplex PCR, yet TCRdb's version contains in-frame clones alone and is incomplete. The repertoire holds 300,000 to 500,000 clones, with approximately 88% as singletons. This sequence was found in a woman in her thirties or forties with acute COVID-19. The specimen sequenced was PBMCs or T cells enriched from blood (not recorded which). The chain combines TRBV4-2 with TRBJ2-1; 7 nucleotides line up with TRBD2. CDR3 residues: CASSQEQRGSYNEQFF. CDR3 DNA sequence: TGTGCCAGCAGCCAAGAACAGCGGGGATCCTACAATGAGCAGTTCTTC.